A selection of T cell receptor beta chains follows, all from one sample in a study of blood T cell repertoires in COVID-19. Clones were read by immunoSEQ multiplex PCR, and TCRdb kept only the in-frame ones, dropping some. The sample shows about 200,000 clones, 75% to 90% of them seen only once. The sequenced sample consisted of PBMCs or T cells enriched from blood (not recorded which). The receptor source for this set is a man under 40 who had recovered from COVID-19. The CDR3 runs from the conserved cysteine through the conserved F or W. Each record gives: J gene, clone size, D gene, V gene, CDR3 protein, CDR3 DNA. The D gene is left open where the match is weak. The size of a clone is reported for some rows only, either as once, few or many, or as a class for expanded clones.

>TRBJ2-7|NA|TRBD1|TRBV25-1
CASSTQPGQGTYEQYF
TGTGCCAGCAGTACCCAACCGGGACAGGGGACCTACGAGCAGTACTTC
>TRBJ2-5|NA|NA|TRBV5-6
CASSYSTGTTQYF
TGTGCCAGCAGCTATTCGACCGGGACTACCCAGTACTTC
>TRBJ2-3|once|NA|TRBV9
CASSVTIGTAGSTDTQYF
TGTGCCAGCAGCGTAACAATCGGGACAGCGGGTAGCACAGATACGCAGTATTTT
>TRBJ2-5|NA|TRBD1|TRBV6-5
CASSKRQGRETQYF
TGTGCCAGCAGTAAGAGACAGGGGAGGGAGACCCAGTACTTC
>TRBJ1-2|NA|NA|TRBV11-2
CASSLARGTIGYTF
TGTGCCAGCAGCTTAGCTCGGGGGACGATCGGCTACACCTTC
>TRBJ2-7|once|NA|TRBV6-2/TRBV6-3
CASSYGLSKTYEQYF
TGTGCCAGCAGTTACGGGCTAAGTAAAACCTACGAGCAGTACTTC
>TRBJ1-3|once|TRBD1|TRBV7-9
CASSFGQAVSGNTIYF
TGTGCCAGCAGCTTCGGACAGGCTGTCTCTGGAAACACCATATATTTT
>TRBJ1-3|NA|TRBD1|TRBV28
CASSLVAGGLPGNTIYF
TGTGCCAGCAGTTTAGTGGCAGGGGGACTGCCTGGAAACACCATATATTTT
>TRBJ2-5|NA|TRBD2|TRBV11-2
CASSRGGETQYF
TGTGCCAGCAGCCGGGGGGGAGAGACCCAGTACTTC
>TRBJ1-6|NA|NA|TRBV4-1
CASSQAGVPYNSPLHF
TGCGCCAGCAGCCAAGCGGGAGTTCCCTATAATTCACCCCTCCACTTT
>TRBJ2-7|NA|TRBD2|TRBV7-9
CASSYLAGYPYEQYF
TGTGCCAGCAGCTACCTAGCGGGGTACCCCTACGAGCAGTACTTC
>TRBJ2-7|NA|NA|TRBV11-2
CASSETPIGIYEQYF
TGTGCCAGCAGCGAGACACCAATCGGGATCTACGAGCAGTACTTC
>TRBJ2-1|NA|TRBD2|TRBV10-3
CAIGTSGGASVYEQFF
TGTGCCATCGGCACTAGCGGGGGGGCCAGTGTTTATGAGCAGTTCTTC
>TRBJ1-3|NA|NA|TRBV4-2
CASSQDIGRELSGNTIYF
TGTGCCAGCAGCCAAGATATTGGCAGGGAACTCTCTGGAAACACCATATATTTT
>TRBJ1-1|few|TRBD1|TRBV6-5
CASGTANTEAFF
TGTGCCAGCGGGACAGCGAACACTGAAGCTTTCTTT
>TRBJ2-7|NA|TRBD2|TRBV7-2
CASTLRGLAYEQYF
TGTGCCAGCACCCTCCGGGGACTAGCCTACGAGCAGTACTTC
>TRBJ1-4|NA|TRBD1|TRBV18
CASSPPGTGAGEKLFF
TGTGCCAGCTCACCACCGGGGACAGGGGCCGGTGAAAAACTGTTTTTT